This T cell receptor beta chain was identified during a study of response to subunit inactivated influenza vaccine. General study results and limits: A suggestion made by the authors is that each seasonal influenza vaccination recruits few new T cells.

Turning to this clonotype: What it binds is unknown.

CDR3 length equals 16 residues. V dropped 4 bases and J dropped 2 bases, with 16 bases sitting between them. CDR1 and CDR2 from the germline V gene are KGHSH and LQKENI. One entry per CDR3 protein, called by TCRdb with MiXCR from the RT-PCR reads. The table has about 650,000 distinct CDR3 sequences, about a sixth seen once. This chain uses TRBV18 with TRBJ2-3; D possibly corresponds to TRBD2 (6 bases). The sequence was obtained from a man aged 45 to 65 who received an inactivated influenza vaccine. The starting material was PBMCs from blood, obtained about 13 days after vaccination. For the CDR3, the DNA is TGTGCCAGCTCACGGTCGAGGGGACTTTCCACAGATACGCAGTATTTT. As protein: CASSRSRGLSTDTQYF.